This TCR beta chain appears in the sequencing data of a study of patients and donors after allogeneic stem cell transplantation (dated by TCRdb to between 2020 and 2021). The library was made by RT-PCR. Sequencer: NextSeq 550. TCRdb trimmed public reads at Q25 via fastp, called clones via MiXCR and kept in-frame beta chains. Rows with one shared CDR3 protein collapse into an entry with the most common genes and DNA. The table for this sample lists about 74,000 distinct CDR3 sequences; approximately 26% of them were counted only once. 26% of the sample is in the top ten clones. Per the germline V gene (reference sequence), DFQATT is the CDR1 and SNEGSKA is the CDR2. Germline trimming: 5 bases from V, 9 bases from J; junction bases outside gene matches: 9. The CDR3 spans 14 residues, from the cysteine through the phenylalanine. Only the CDR3 portion is preserved as DNA: 42 bases, with reading frame beginning at the first base.

This clonotype has just one count. Its cognate antigen has yet to be identified. No qualities accompany the bases; no much larger clone lies one base away. Weak support is all one read offers. The V and J genes are TRBV20-1 and TRBJ2-1; 11 central nucleotides agree with TRBD1. The clonotype originates from a human donor who was either an allogeneic HSCT recipient or a stem cell or donor lymphocyte infusion donor (not recorded which). It is not recorded whose cells these are; they may come from a transplant donor. Material for sequencing was blood, either unsorted or a sorted T cell fraction (not recorded which). The nucleotides read TGCAGTGCTCGTCCCGGGACAGGGGGGGGTGAGCAGTTCTTC. Its translation is CSARPGTGGGEQFF.